The 28 T cell receptor beta chains below all came from one sample that was sequenced in a study of CD8+CD57+ T cells in acquired aplastic anemia. CD8+CD57+ cell expansion, shown by flow cytometry, had occurred in the patients selected for sequencing. Template material for TCR beta VDJ and CDR3 profiling consisted of genomic DNA. TCRdb analysed the reads with MiXCR anew, one entry per CDR3 protein. The sample has approximately 170,000 distinct CDR3 sequences; 40% to 55% are singletons. Sequenced material: sorted CD4+, CD8+, or CD8+CD57+ T cells (not recorded which) from PBMCs. All receptors come from a human donor with aplastic anemia.

This clonotype showed up just once. J is TRBJ2-3 and V is TRBV29-1, with 8 bases that match TRBD2. CDR3 size: 14 residues. The trim removed 6 bases at V and 0 bases at J, leaving 5 bases unmatched. CDR1 and CDR2 (germline): SQVTM, ANQGSEA. The CDR3 reads CSVKLAVSTDTQYF. The DNA for the CDR3 is TGCAGCGTCAAACTAGCGGTTAGCACAGATACGCAGTATTTT.

The chain employs TRBV20-1 and TRBJ1-5, with 11 bases that match TRBD1. After removal of 7 bases from V and 5 bases from J, the junction contained 4 bases not matched to a gene. Germline loops: CDR1 DFQATT, CDR2 SNEGSKA (reference sequence). The length of the CDR3 is 13 residues. The CDR3 DNA reads TGCAGTGTTAGGGGACAGGGGGATCAGCCCCAGCATTTT. Its translation: CSVRGQGDQPQHF.

This rearrangement joins TRBV10-3 to TRBJ2-1, with 9 bases matching TRBD1. Germline V gives CDR1 ENHRY, CDR2 SYGVKD. The CDR3 sequence is 14 residues long. With 6 bases clipped from V and 6 bases from J, the junction kept 6 bases outside the gene matches. The CDR3 here is CAIRTGTGTNEQFF. In DNA, the CDR3 is TGTGCCATCAGGACCGGGACAGGGACCAATGAGCAGTTCTTC.

In its sample, this clonotype was seen a few times. A junction boundary mismatches the germline segment, possibly from a read error. The chain is built from TRBV6-2 or TRBV6-3 and TRBJ2-3; possibly TRBD2 for D (6 bases). Germline CDR1 MNHEY, CDR2 SVGEGT. The CDR3 is 18 residues long. CDR3 bases: TGTGCCATCAGTTACCCCGGGGCACTAGCCTCTAGCACAGATACGCAGTATTTT. Its protein product is CAISYPGALASSTDTQYF.

V and J are TRBV10-1 and TRBJ1-3; 7 bases are a match to TRBD1. The trim removed 4 bases at V and 2 bases at J, leaving 5 bases unmatched. The CDR3 covers 15 residues. Looked up from germline, CDR1 is WNHNN and CDR2 is SYGVQD (reference sequence). As DNA, the CDR3 is TGCGCCAGCAGTGCCGACAGGGTAACTGGAAACACCATATATTTT. This sequence encodes CASSADRVTGNTIYF.

The CDR3 DNA reads TGTGCCATCAGGGAATTTGGGTACGAGCAGTACTTC. The encoded protein is CAIREFGYEQYF. This chain connects TRBV10-3 to TRBJ2-7, with D unclear. The germline gives CDR1 ENHRY, CDR2 SYGVKD. Trimming left V 6 bases short and J 4 bases short, with 10 bases between. The CDR3 is 12 amino acids.

The chain joins TRBV19 to TRBJ2-7; tentatively, D is TRBD1 (5 bases). The CDR3 contains 12 residues. Germline values: CDR1 LNHDA, CDR2 SQIVND (reference sequence). Between the trimmed V and J ends, which lost 1 base and 5 bases, there was a span of 6 bases. CDR3: CASSIGQNEQYF. DNA for the CDR3: TGTGCCAGTAGTATAGGACAGAACGAGCAGTACTTC.

This clonotype was observed many times. This rearrangement joins TRBV4-3 to TRBJ2-1; a weak D match, TRBD1 (7 bases). The CDR3 totals 16 residues. CDR1 and CDR2 (germline): LGHNA, YSLEER. The V and J ends lost 4 bases and 6 bases respectively, with 19 bases between them. CDR3 bases: TGCGCCAGCAGCCGAGATCTGCCAGGGGGAGGCAATGAGCAGTTCTTC. Its protein is CASSRDLPGGGNEQFF.

A single count supports this clonotype. The gene calls are TRBV20-1 and TRBJ2-7; 9 bases are shared with TRBD1. J was trimmed by 3 bases and V by 6 bases; bases with no gene match: 3. The CDR3 consists of 12 residues. The germline V gene encodes CDR1 DFQATT and CDR2 SNEGSKA (reference sequence). The CDR3 here is CSAGDRDYEQYF. CDR3 nucleotide sequence: TGCAGTGCGGGGGACAGGGACTACGAGCAGTACTTC.

This clonotype was recorded a few times. A single base separates this from a much larger clone, so it may be a read error. The rearrangement links TRBV11-2 to TRBJ2-3; 8 nucleotides agree with TRBD2. Germline CDR1 and CDR2: SGHAT and FQNNGV. After removal of 5 bases from V and 4 bases from J, the junction contained 14 bases not matched to a gene. The CDR3 runs to 17 residues. CDR3 in amino acids: CASSHRGGQIDADTQYF. The CDR3 DNA follows: TGTGCCAGCAGCCACCGCGGGGGGCAAATAGACGCAGATACGCAGTATTTT.

J is TRBJ1-2 and V is TRBV9; D unclear. The V end lost 0 bases, the J end lost 3 bases, and 9 bases lay between the germline ends. CDR1 is SGDLS and CDR2 is YYNGEE in the germline V gene. The CDR3 is 14 amino acids. For the CDR3, the DNA is TGTGCCAGCAGCGTAGGCAGACCCGACTATGGCTACACCTTC. It yields the protein CASSVGRPDYGYTF.

Comments on this clonotype: A much more abundant neighbour one base away suggests this may be a read error. The J gene is TRBJ2-7, the V gene TRBV5-6; D may match TRBD1 or TRBD2 (5 bases each). The CDR3 sequence is 14 residues long. CDR1 and CDR2 (germline): SGHDT, YYEEEE. V lost 5 bases to trimming and J lost 0 bases, with 12 bases between them. Here the CDR3 reads CASRRARASYEQYF. The DNA for the CDR3 is TGTGCCAGCAGGAGGGCCAGGGCCTCCTACGAGCAGTACTTC.

This clonotype was counted ten times or more. The genes are TRBV3-1 and TRBJ1-2; D unclear. The length of the CDR3 is 14 residues. Germline CDR1 reads LGHDT; CDR2 reads YNNKEL (reference sequence). V was shortened by 3 bases and J by 6 bases, with 14 bases between the two germline ends. This chain's CDR3 is CASSQSSGSHGYTF. In DNA, the CDR3 is TGTGCCAGCAGCCAGTCATCAGGATCACATGGCTACACCTTC. Supplemented by reference TRBV3-1 and TRBJ1-2, the full variable domain reads DTAVSQTPKYLVTQMGNDKSIKCEQNLGHDTMYWYKQDSKKFLKIMFSYNNKELIINETVPNRFSPKSPDKAHLNLHINSLELGDSAVYFCASSQSSGSHGYTFGSGTRLTVV.

This clonotype was recorded at least ten times. The rearrangement uses TRBV15 and TRBJ2-5; no clear D gene. The V end lost 8 bases, the J end lost 5 bases, and 12 bases lay between the germline ends. This CDR3 has 12 amino acids. From germline, CDR1 is LNHNV and CDR2 YYDKDF (reference sequence). The CDR3 region has the DNA TGTGCCACCTCGAAGCCTAAGGAGACCCAGTACTTC. Protein: CATSKPKETQYF.

This clonotype came up once. This chain connects TRBV29-1 to TRBJ2-1, with D perhaps matching TRBD2 (5 bases). This CDR3 contains 12 residues. Trimming left V 5 bases short and J 6 bases short, with 11 bases between. Germline CDR1 and CDR2: SQVTM and ANQGSEA. CDR3 nucleotides: TGCAGCGTTTTAGAGGGAGCCAATGAGCAGTTCTTC. Protein sequence: CSVLEGANEQFF.

The table lists this clonotype with many counts. This chain connects TRBV10-2 to TRBJ1-6, with D possibly TRBD1 on 5 matching bases. Between the trimmed V and J ends, which lost 6 bases and 10 bases, there was a span of 16 bases. The germline V gene encodes CDR1 WSHSY and CDR2 SAAADI. CDR3 size: 14 residues. The CDR3: CASSGQSTGSPLHF. The DNA of the CDR3 is TGCGCCAGCAGCGGACAAAGTACAGGATCACCCCTCCACTTT.

This clonotype appeared many times. The CDR3 spells CATSGANNQPQHF. The DNA of the CDR3 is TGTGCCACCAGTGGGGCCAACAATCAGCCCCAGCATTTT. The chain uses TRBV24-1 and TRBJ1-5; D is uncertain. V lost 5 bases and J lost 3, with 7 bases in between. This CDR3 spans 13 amino acids. Germline V gives CDR1 KGHDR, CDR2 SFDVKD.

This clonotype was seen repeatedly, ten times or more. The chain links TRBV20-1 to TRBJ1-4; D may be TRBD1 (6 bases). The germline V gene encodes CDR1 DFQATT and CDR2 SNEGSKA (reference sequence). V was pared by 5 bases and J by 1 base, with 11 bases between. CDR3 length equals 14 residues. CDR3 loop: CSAVRGGTNEKLFF. CDR3 coding DNA: TGCAGTGCTGTTCGAGGGGGAACTAATGAAAAACTGTTTTTT.

The chain carries TRBV29-1 and TRBJ2-7; D remains ambiguous. Germline V CDR1 and CDR2: SQVTM, ANQGSEA. This CDR3 has 12 amino acids. The V end lost 4 bases, the J end lost 0 bases, and 7 bases lay between the germline ends. The chain's CDR3 is CSVVRSSYEQYF. CDR3 bases: TGCAGCGTTGTGCGGAGCTCCTACGAGCAGTACTTC.

The chain employs TRBV15 and TRBJ2-7; unclear D gene. This CDR3 contains 14 residues. V lost 1 base and J lost 0, with 7 bases in between. CDR1 and CDR2 from the germline V gene are LNHNV and YYDKDF (reference sequence). CDR3 coding DNA: TGTGCCACCAGCAGAGGAGGAGCCTCCTACGAGCAGTACTTC. As protein: CATSRGGASYEQYF.

V and J are TRBV24-1 and TRBJ2-7; D gene unclear. The length of the CDR3 is 16 residues. Germline V gene data show CDR1 as KGHDR and CDR2 as SFDVKD. Trimming removed 2 bases at V and 0 bases at J, with 13 bases between. CDR3 nucleotides: TGTGCCACCAGTGATTCCAACCAAACGAACTCCTACGAGCAGTACTTC. Its protein is CATSDSNQTNSYEQYF.

The chain uses TRBV20-1 and TRBJ2-7, with TRBD1 as a possible D gene (6 bases). The V gene lost 1 base and the J gene lost 1 base, with 17 bases spanning the gap. The germline gives CDR1 DFQATT, CDR2 SNEGSKA (reference sequence). There are 16 residues in the CDR3. The CDR3 nucleotides read TGCAGTGCTAGAGGTACCGTGGGGGCTGTATCCTACGAGCAGTACTTC. It is translated as CSARGTVGAVSYEQYF.

This clonotype has only a few counts. This sequence joins TRBV6-1 and TRBJ1-4; D not certain. Trimming cost V 6 bases and J 7 bases, with 18 bases left between them. Per germline, CDR1 MNHNS and CDR2 SASEGT. The CDR3 spans 15 residues. This CDR3 reads CASSLRSGSAEKLFF. CDR3 coding DNA: TGTGCCAGCAGCCTAAGGTCGGGAAGTGCTGAAAAACTGTTTTTT.

CDR3 coding DNA: TGCAGCGGGAAAACCAGGGTGAACACTGAAGCTTTCTTT. It codes for CSGKTRVNTEAFF. This chain joins TRBV29-1 and TRBJ1-1; tentative D call: TRBD1 (5 bases). Germline loops: CDR1 SQVTM, CDR2 ANQGSEA. Trimming removed 7 bases from V and 0 bases from J, with 12 bases in between. The CDR3 spans 13 residues.

V usage is TRBV19 and J usage is TRBJ1-3; 7 positions match TRBD1. The CDR3 loop spans 14 amino acids. V dropped 10 bases and J dropped 3; count of bases not matched to a gene: 9. Germline V gives CDR1 LNHDA, CDR2 SQIVND (reference sequence). CDR3 amino acids: CAMWTGGIGNTIYF. In DNA, the CDR3 is TGTGCCATGTGGACAGGTGGAATTGGAAACACCATATATTTT.

The chain uses TRBV19 and TRBJ2-7; D remains ambiguous. V shed 2 bases and J shed 5 bases, with 13 bases lying between them. The V gene's germline CDR1 is LNHDA and CDR2 SQIVND (reference sequence). The CDR3 sequence is 14 residues long. The CDR3 DNA is TGTGCCAGTAGTATAAGTGGCTCTTTGGACGAGCAGTACTTC. Protein: CASSISGSLDEQYF.

This clonotype has ten or more counts. V usage is TRBV6-5 and J usage is TRBJ1-4; TRBD1 aligns across 11 bases. The junction had 6 bases not matched to a gene; V was cut back by 5 bases and J by 7 bases. Germline CDR1 MNHEY, CDR2 SVGAGI. This CDR3 is built from 15 residues. This chain's CDR3 is CASSTYGTGGEKLFF. CDR3 DNA sequence: TGTGCCAGCAGTACCTACGGGACAGGGGGTGAAAAACTGTTTTTT.

The chain uses TRBV7-2 and TRBJ1-2; D gene unclear. Germline V lookup: CDR1 SGHTA, CDR2 FQGNSA. V was clipped by 1 base and J by 4 bases, with 10 bases between them. This CDR3 spans 14 amino acids. In DNA, the CDR3 is TGTGCCAGCAGCTTAGGTACCAATTCCTATGGCTACACCTTC. Protein: CASSLGTNSYGYTF.